The present T cell receptor beta chain was sequenced within a study of vaccination effects on CD4 cells after COVID-19. In the study overall: Sampling occurred a median 72 days post second dose, range 14 to 241.

Culture lasted roughly eleven days before CD4+ T cell isolation. Each participant was given two doses of one vaccine (BNT162b2 or mRNA-1273). Each vaccine recipient was nucleocapsid antibody negative and had no prior SARS-CoV-2 infection. Method: immunoSEQ multiplex PCR; TCRdb's copy keeps in-frame clones and lacks some. Of about 45,000 clones listed, roughly 70% are singletons. The CDR3 loop spans 17 amino acids. J gave up 3 bases and V 2 bases, and 11 bases lay outside the gene matches. Germline CDR1 and CDR2: MNHEY and SMNVEV (reference sequence). On this clone itself: Its specificity is not known.

Specimen: CD4+ T cells from PBMCs cultured without peptide, collected after COVID-19 vaccination. This TCR was sampled from a human donor who received a COVID-19 vaccine. V and J are TRBV27 and TRBJ2-7; 9 nucleotides line up with TRBD1. The CDR3 region is CASSLPLGQGKSYEQYF. As DNA, the CDR3 is TGTGCCAGCAGTTTACCTCTTGGACAGGGGAAAAGCTACGAGCAGTACTTC.